This record concerns one T cell receptor beta chain sequence. Its antigen is currently not known. The junction shows a germline mismatch at one end, possibly a read error. Lymph node samples came from the axillary draining lymph nodes of breast cancer patients. The data stem from a study of breast tumors, draining lymph nodes, adjacent tissues (dated by TCRdb to 2015 to 2016). Some background on the complete study: In breast cancer patients, the study compared the TCR beta repertoires of tumor, adjacent nontumor tissue and axillary lymph nodes. In human breast cancer, the study set out to assess how tumor, surrounding tissue and draining lymph node repertoires relate to one another and whether T cells might be exchanged between them. What the research found in general, with its limitations: The data were considered consistent with most tumor T cells being derived from the lymph node and subsequently expanding within tumor tissue. In luminal-like breast cancer, tumor and nontumor tissue repertoires resembled each other significantly more than in basal-like breast cancer. The study presented the conclusion that tumor T cells originate in lymph nodes as consistent with a hypothesis, not as something directly demonstrated. Tumors showed preferential V and J gene usage, and their T-cell repertoire diversity fell below that of lymph nodes yet above that of nontumor tissue.

Sequencing took place on an Illumina HiSeq 2000. Multiplex PCR amplification was used to build the TCR beta chain libraries. The amplified TCR beta chain products were analyzed by high-throughput sequencing. TCRdb reanalyzed the raw reads on its own, using fastp at Q25 for trimming and MiXCR for clone calling, and kept in-frame beta chains. Rows with a matching CDR3 protein are joined into one entry that keeps the most common DNA and genes. In this sample the table shows some 170,000 distinct CDR3 sequences, 30% to 35% of which occur a single time. Jointly, the top ten make up less than 4% of the sample. The cysteine opens and the phenylalanine closes a CDR3 of 14 amino acids. The read is trimmed to its CDR3 DNA, 42 bases read in frame from base 1. Reading the germline V gene gives CDR1 SNHLY and CDR2 FYNNEI.

Source material: axillary lymph node tissue. The TCR was taken from a female donor with breast cancer. Some clones in this sample may be carry-over from other donors' samples. This receptor chain uses TRBV2 and TRBJ1-4, with 7 bases matching TRBD1. The CDR3 protein is CAPGRGQANGKLFF. The DNA sequence follows: TGTGCCCCCGGAAGGGGGCAGGCTAATGGAAAACTGTTTTTT.